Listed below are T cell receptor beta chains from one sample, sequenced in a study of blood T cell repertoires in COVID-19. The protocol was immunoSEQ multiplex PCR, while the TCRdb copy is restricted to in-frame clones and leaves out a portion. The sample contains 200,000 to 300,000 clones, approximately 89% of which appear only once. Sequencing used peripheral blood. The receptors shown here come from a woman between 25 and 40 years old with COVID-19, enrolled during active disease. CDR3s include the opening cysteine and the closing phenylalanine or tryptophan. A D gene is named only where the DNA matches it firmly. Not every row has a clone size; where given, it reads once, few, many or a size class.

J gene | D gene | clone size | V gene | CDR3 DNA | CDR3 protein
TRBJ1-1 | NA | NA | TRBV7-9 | TGTGCCAGCAGCGACGAGGGGGAAACTGAAGCTTTCTTT | CASSDEGETEAFF
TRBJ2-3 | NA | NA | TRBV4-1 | TGCGCCAGCAGCCAAGTGGACGGTCGAGGGTTCAGGGATACGCAGTATTTT | CASSQVDGRGFRDTQYF
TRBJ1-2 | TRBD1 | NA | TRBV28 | TGTGCCAGCAGCCTCTCAGGGACAGGGGACTATGGCTACACCTTC | CASSLSGTGDYGYTF
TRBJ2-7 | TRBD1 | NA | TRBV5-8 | TGTGCCAGCAGCTTTGAGCAGGGGGCGGGCGAGCAGTACTTC | CASSFEQGAGEQYF
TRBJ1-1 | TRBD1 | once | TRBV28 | TGTGCCAGCAGCCGACAGGGGTTTGGCACTGAAGCTTTCTTT | CASSRQGFGTEAFF
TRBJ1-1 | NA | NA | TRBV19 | TGTGCCACTGGGCCGACAGGTCGAACTGAAGCTTTCTTT | CATGPTGRTEAFF
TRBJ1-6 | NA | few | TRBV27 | TGTGCCAGCAGTTACTCACCCTATAATTCACCCCTCCACTTT | CASSYSPYNSPLHF
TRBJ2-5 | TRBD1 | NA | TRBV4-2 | TGTGCCAGCAGCCAAGAAGGGGCAGGGGGACAAGAGACCCAGTACTTC | CASSQEGAGGQETQYF
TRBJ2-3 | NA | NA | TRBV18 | TGTGCCAGCTCACCCCCTATAGATACGCAGTATTTT | CASSPPIDTQYF
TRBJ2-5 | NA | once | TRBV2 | TGTGCCAGCAGTGACCTCACCGCGGGGGAGACCCAGTACTTC | CASSDLTAGETQYF
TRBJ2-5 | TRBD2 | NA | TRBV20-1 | TGCAGTGCTAGTGGTCCCTCCGGGACTAGCGGGATTCAAGAGACCCAGTACTTC | CSASGPSGTSGIQETQYF
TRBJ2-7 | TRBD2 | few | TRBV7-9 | TGTGCCAGCAGCCCCCTCGGTGGCGGGGGGGTAAGCTCCTACGAGCAGTACTTC | CASSPLGGGGVSSYEQYF
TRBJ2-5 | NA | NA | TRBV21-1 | TGTGCCAGCAGCCCAAACCGGGACAGGCCCCAAGAGACCCAGTACTTC | CASSPNRDRPQETQYF
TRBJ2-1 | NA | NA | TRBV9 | TGTGCCAGCAGCGTAAGGGAGAACAATGAGCAGTTCTTC | CASSVRENNEQFF
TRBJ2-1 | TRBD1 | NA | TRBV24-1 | TGTGCCACCAGTGCCCTTTTGGGACAGGGGGTGTACGACAATGAGCAGTTCTTC | CATSALLGQGVYDNEQFF
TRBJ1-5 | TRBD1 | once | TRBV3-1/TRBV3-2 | TGTGCCAGCAGCCAGGGGACAGTGAGTTCCCAGCATTTT | CASSQGTVSSQHF
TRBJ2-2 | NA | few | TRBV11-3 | TGTGCCAGCAGCTTACCTGCCGGGGAGCTGTTTTTT | CASSLPAGELFF
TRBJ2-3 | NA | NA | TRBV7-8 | TGTGCCAGCAGCTTAGCGCTCGGACAGCAACTGCGCCGAAGCACAGATACGCAGTATTTT | CASSLALGQQLRRSTDTQYF
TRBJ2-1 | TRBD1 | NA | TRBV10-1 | TGCGCCAGCAGTAAGGGACAGGGGTACAATGAGCAGTTCTTC | CASSKGQGYNEQFF
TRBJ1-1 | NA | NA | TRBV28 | TGTGCCAGCAGTCCTTTGGTTGGGGAGGAAACGACTGAAGCTTTCTTT | CASSPLVGEETTEAFF
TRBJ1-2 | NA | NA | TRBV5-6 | TGTGCCAGCAGCTTTTTGGCAGGGGCGAACTATGGCTACACCTTC | CASSFLAGANYGYTF
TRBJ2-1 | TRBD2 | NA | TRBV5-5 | TGTGCCAGCAGCTTGAGGCTAGCGGATCACAATGAGCAGTTCTTC | CASSLRLADHNEQFF